These 16 T cell receptor beta chains originate from one sample sequenced in a study of blood T cell repertoires in COVID-19. Sequencing was performed with immunoSEQ multiplex PCR; in TCRdb, only in-frame clones are kept and a portion is missing. The data hold approximately 61,000 clones, with around 88% observed a single time. Sequences were obtained from peripheral blood. The receptor source for this set is a woman of 80 years or more with active COVID-19.

CDR3 bases: TGTGCCAGCAAGCGAGGACAGGGGGCTTTTTTGGGCGGGGAGCTGTTTTTT. This translates into CASKRGQGAFLGGELFF. The V gene is TRBV28, the J gene TRBJ2-2, with 11 bases lining up with TRBD1. This CDR3 is 17 amino acids long. Germline V gives CDR1 MDHEN, CDR2 SYDVKM. Germline trimming cut 7 bases from V and 7 bases from J; bases unmatched to any gene: 14. Drawing the rest from reference TRBV28 and TRBJ2-2, the complete variable domain is DVKVTQSSRYLVKRTGEKVFLECVQDMDHENMFWYRQDPGLGLRLIYFSYDVKMKEKGDIPEGYSVSREKKERFSLILESASTNQTSMYLCASKRGQGAFLGGELFFGEGSRLTVL.

This clone was seen just once. The chain uses TRBV19 and TRBJ1-6, with 7 positions matching TRBD1. This CDR3 has 15 residues. Germline lookup yields CDR1 LNHDA and CDR2 SQIVND (reference sequence). After removal of 4 bases from V and 6 bases from J, the junction contained 6 bases not matched to a gene. This CDR3 reads CASSTRQGGNSPLHF. CDR3 DNA sequence: TGTGCCAGTAGTACCCGACAGGGCGGTAATTCACCCCTCCACTTT.

The V call is TRBV5-1, the J call TRBJ2-7, with 11 bases matching TRBD1. Trimming at V came to 5 bases and at J to 4 bases, leaving 5 bases not matched to a gene. Germline CDR1 reads SGHRS; CDR2 reads YFSETQ. The length of the CDR3 is 14 residues. The CDR3 is CASSPGTGGYEQYF. CDR3 sequence (DNA): TGCGCCAGCAGTCCCGGGACAGGGGGGTACGAGCAGTACTTC.

The chain uses TRBV7-3 and TRBJ2-2, with TRBD2 identical over 13 bases. The germline V gene encodes CDR1 SGHTA and CDR2 FQGTGA. The CDR3 sequence is 19 residues long. The V segment lost 0 bases and the J segment 4 bases; nucleotides outside the gene matches: 8. The CDR3 DNA follows: TGTGCCAGCAGCTTAACGACTAGCGGGGGGCCCCGGGGCACCGGGGAGCTGTTTTTT. This codes for CASSLTTSGGPRGTGELFF.

The rearrangement uses TRBV7-2 and TRBJ2-1; D call uncertain. V dropped 3 bases and J dropped 9 bases, with 15 bases sitting between them. The CDR3 runs to 14 residues. Germline V lookup: CDR1 SGHTA, CDR2 FQGNSA. The CDR3 is CASSFGYEISEQFF. In DNA, the CDR3 is TGTGCCAGCAGCTTCGGGTATGAAATCAGTGAGCAGTTCTTC.

V is TRBV4-3 and J is TRBJ1-1, with no clear D. V lost 0 bases and J lost 3, with 5 bases in between. The CDR3 runs 13 residues. Germline V gene data show CDR1 as LGHNA and CDR2 as YSLEER. In nucleotides, the CDR3 is TGCGCCAGCAGCCAAGATTATGACACTGAAGCTTTCTTT. Protein product: CASSQDYDTEAFF.

The chain combines TRBV4-3 with TRBJ2-7; perhaps TRBD1 as D (6 bases). CDR3 length: 16 amino acids. Germline lookup yields CDR1 LGHNA and CDR2 YSLEER. V lost 0 bases, J lost 3 bases, and 15 bases lay in between. CDR3 coding DNA: TGCGCCAGCAGCCAAGATGTGGCAGGGGCTTACTACGAGCAGTACTTC. Residues: CASSQDVAGAYYEQYF.

The chain is built from TRBV6-1 and TRBJ1-2, with a tentative D call TRBD1 (6 bases). CDR1 is MNHNS, CDR2 SASEGT, per germline. This CDR3 has 15 amino acids. Trimming pared 1 base from V and 8 bases from J, leaving 17 bases between. The CDR3 loop reads CASSEEAGATWGYTF. DNA for the CDR3: TGTGCCAGCAGTGAAGAAGCAGGGGCTACCTGGGGCTACACCTTC.

This rearrangement joins TRBV9 to TRBJ2-2; 8 positions agree with TRBD2. This CDR3 comprises 19 residues. Germline V lookup: CDR1 SGDLS, CDR2 YYNGEE. With V trimmed by 4 bases and J by 0 bases, 14 bases remained unmatched. DNA for the CDR3: TGTGCCAGCAGCACCAGCCGGGGGAGCGGGGGACCGAACACCGGGGAGCTGTTTTTT. Encoded protein: CASSTSRGSGGPNTGELFF.

The chain couples TRBV4-3 to TRBJ1-5; D call uncertain. This CDR3 has 14 residues. Trimming left V 0 bases short and J 5 bases short, with 8 bases between. Germline values: CDR1 LGHNA, CDR2 YSLEER. The CDR3 here is CASSQDSRDQPQHF. CDR3 DNA: TGCGCCAGCAGCCAAGATAGCAGAGATCAGCCCCAGCATTTT.

This chain connects TRBV10-3 to TRBJ2-7; 14 bases map to TRBD2. This CDR3 spans 16 amino acids. V was pared by 10 bases and J by 5 bases, with 13 bases of the junction left unmatched. CDR1 ENHRY and CDR2 SYGVKD come from the germline V gene. CDR3 bases: TGTGCCAGCACCGGGACTAGCGGGGGCTCTCGGGACGAGCAGTACTTC. Amino acids: CASTGTSGGSRDEQYF.

The V call is TRBV7-2, the J call TRBJ2-1; D not resolved. The CDR3 has 13 amino acids. The germline CDR1 and CDR2 sequences are SGHTA and FQGNSA. Trimming left V 1 base short and J 8 bases short, with 9 bases between. DNA for the CDR3: TGTGCCAGCAGCTTAGGACTTAGCTATGAGCAGTTCTTC. Its protein product is CASSLGLSYEQFF.

V is TRBV27 and J is TRBJ2-3; 7 bases line up with TRBD1. The CDR3 is made up of 17 amino acids. The germline gives CDR1 MNHEY, CDR2 SMNVEV (reference sequence). Losses at the gene ends were 2 bases for V and 2 bases for J; bases not matched to a gene: 10. The CDR3 loop is CASSLNPGQWFTDTQYF. CDR3 nucleotide sequence: TGTGCCAGCAGTTTAAACCCGGGACAGTGGTTCACAGATACGCAGTATTTT.

V and J are TRBV5-1 and TRBJ2-2, with D maybe TRBD2 (5 bases). CDR1 is SGHRS, CDR2 YFSETQ, per germline. The CDR3 contains 14 residues. Trimming cost V 0 bases and J 6 bases, with 9 bases left between them. DNA for the CDR3: TGCGCCAGCAGCTTGGGGGTAGCGCCCGGGGAGCTGTTTTTT. It is translated as CASSLGVAPGELFF.

The chain has TRBV9 and TRBJ2-2; D unclear. The CDR3 contains 14 residues. The germline V gene encodes CDR1 SGDLS and CDR2 YYNGEE. V lost 2 bases to trimming and J lost 0 bases, with 5 bases between them. The CDR3 is CASSVTTNTGELFF. As DNA, the CDR3 is TGTGCCAGCAGCGTTACTACGAACACCGGGGAGCTGTTTTTT.

J is TRBJ2-2 and V is TRBV15; D is perhaps TRBD2 (5 bases). Germline values: CDR1 LNHNV, CDR2 YYDKDF (reference sequence). This CDR3 spans 16 amino acids. V was shortened by 0 bases and J by 0 bases, with 8 bases between the two germline ends. The CDR3 DNA is TGTGCCACCAGCAGAGACCTCGGGACGAACACCGGGGAGCTGTTTTTT. Translation: CATSRDLGTNTGELFF.